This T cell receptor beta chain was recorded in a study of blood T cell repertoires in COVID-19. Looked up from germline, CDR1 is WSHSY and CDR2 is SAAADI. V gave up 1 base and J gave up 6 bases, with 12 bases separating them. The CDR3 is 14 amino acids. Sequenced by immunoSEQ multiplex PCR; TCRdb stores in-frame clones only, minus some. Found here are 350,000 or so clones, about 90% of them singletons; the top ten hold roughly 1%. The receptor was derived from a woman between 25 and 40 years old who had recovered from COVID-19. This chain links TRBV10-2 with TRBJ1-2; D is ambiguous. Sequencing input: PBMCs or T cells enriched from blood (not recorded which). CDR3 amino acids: CASSEYGELNGYTF. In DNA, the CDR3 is TGCGCCAGCAGTGAGTACGGGGAATTGAATGGCTACACCTTC.